Sequencing of this T cell receptor beta chain was carried out in a study of molecular identifiers for immune sequencing clone quantification. Study conclusions and caveats: For effector cells, clones above 20 RNA copies held over 99% of molecules; for naive cells, under 1%.

This clonotype was observed many times. Its target is not known. Investigators produced naive CD8 libraries from 20,000 to 1,000,000 sorted cells, drawing on 10%, 30% or 50% RNA. Sorted naive CD8 T cells were those defined as CD8+CD4-CCR7+CD45RA+. TCRdb processed the PCR reads anew with MiXCR; each CDR3 protein has one entry. The table includes 550,000 to 750,000 distinct CDR3 sequences, around 20% detected once. The length of the CDR3 is 16 residues. Germline lookup yields CDR1 SGHDN and CDR2 FVKESK. V lost 5 bases and J 1 base, leaving 16 bases between the germline ends. The chain recombines TRBV14 with TRBJ2-3; tentative D call: TRBD2 (6 bases). Sequencing was done on a sample of naive CD8+ T cells from blood, with Jurkat cell RNA spiked in. The subset was: FACS-sorted CD8+CD4-CCR7+CD45RA+ naive T cells. The TCR originated in a human donor in good health. Some libraries in this study had Jurkat cell RNA spiked in. The CDR3 nucleotides are TGTGCCAGCAGCACCGAAGCGGGCCCAGGCACAGATACGCAGTATTTT. Its translation is CASSTEAGPGTDTQYF.